The 8 T cell receptor beta chains below were found in one sample sequenced in a study of regulatory T cells in long-lasting Graves disease. In building TCR beta libraries, iRepertoire HTBI primers were used together with Arm-PCR of CDR3 regions. TCRdb reanalysed the multiplex PCR reads using MiXCR and keeps one entry per CDR3 protein. The sample has more than 650,000 distinct CDR3 sequences; about 32% are singletons. As to time point: persistent/refractory GD, antithyroid drugs over 5 years with positive TRAb. TCR sequences were obtained from RNA taken from PBMCs. Material: peripheral blood mononuclear cells (PBMCs), obtained when the disease was refractory, from a patient treated with antithyroid drugs. Receptors were obtained from a female donor with Graves disease.

DNA for the CDR3: TGCAGTGCCGCAGCGGGACTAGCTCGAGAAGATACGCAGTATTTT. Amino acids: CSAAAGLAREDTQYF. The chain has TRBV20-1 and TRBJ2-3, with 9 bases that match TRBD2. CDR1 is DFQATT, CDR2 SNEGSKA, per germline (reference sequence). The CDR3 totals 15 residues. The ends lost 6 bases at V and 5 bases at J; junction bases unmatched: 12.

CDR3 nucleotides: TGCAGTGCTACCTCAGGGACCTATGGCTACACCTTC. Translation gives CSATSGTYGYTF. J is TRBJ1-2 and V is TRBV20-1, with D perhaps matching TRBD1 (5 bases). Per the germline V gene, CDR1 is DFQATT and CDR2 is SNEGSKA (reference sequence). V lost 4 bases to trimming and J lost 4 bases, with 10 bases between them. The CDR3 sequence is 12 residues long.

V usage is TRBV12-3 or TRBV12-4 and J usage is TRBJ1-5; D is undetermined. The ends were cut back, 3 bases at V and 0 bases at J, with 12 bases in the middle. The CDR3 is made up of 16 amino acids. The CDR3 nucleotides read TGTGCCAGCAGTTTTAGGGCAGTAGATAGCAATCAGCCCCAGCATTTT. Protein sequence: CASSFRAVDSNQPQHF.

Points on this clonotype: This may arise from a read error, as a much more abundant clone is one base away. This chain joins TRBV28 and TRBJ2-5; 9 bases match TRBD1. Germline-derived CDR1 and CDR2 are MDHEN and SYDVKM. The CDR3 is 16 amino acids. The CDR3 loop is CAISESTGQGEEAQYF. The CDR3 region has the DNA TGTGCCATCAGTGAGTCGACGGGACAGGGTGAGGAGGCCCAGTACTTC.

The CDR3 nucleotides read TGTGCCAGCAGTGTGACAGGGAGAAACACCATATATTTT. This encodes CASSVTGRNTIYF. The chain recombines TRBV2 with TRBJ1-3; 7 bases align to TRBD1. The CDR3 is 13 residues long. CDR1 and CDR2 (germline): SNHLY, FYNNEI. The trim removed 4 bases at V and 5 bases at J, leaving 2 bases unmatched.

The CDR3 region is CASSVDPGVGETQYF. The CDR3 coding sequence is TGTGCCAGCAGCGTAGACCCGGGAGTGGGAGAGACCCAGTACTTC. The gene calls are TRBV9 and TRBJ2-5, with a possible D match to TRBD2 (6 bases). The CDR3 contains 15 residues. Trimming shortened V by 0 bases and J by 4 bases, and 13 bases separated the two germline ends. Germline V lookup: CDR1 SGDLS, CDR2 YYNGEE.

The chain has TRBV28 and TRBJ1-5; possible D gene TRBD1, 6 bases. The CDR3 length is 12 residues. The germline V gene has CDR1 MDHEN and CDR2 SYDVKM. The V end was cut by 6 bases, the J end by 6 bases, with 9 bases between. The CDR3: CASRGAGQPQHF. The CDR3 DNA reads as TGTGCCAGCAGGGGGGCGGGTCAGCCCCAGCATTTT. The whole variable domain, remainder taken from reference TRBV28 and TRBJ1-5, is DVKVTQSSRYLVKRTGEKVFLECVQDMDHENMFWYRQDPGLGLRLIYFSYDVKMKEKGDIPEGYSVSREKKERFSLILESASTNQTSMYLCASRGAGQPQHFGDGTRLSIL.

V gene TRBV4-1 combines with J gene TRBJ2-7; 10 nucleotides match TRBD1. The V segment lost 2 bases and the J segment 2 bases; nucleotides outside the gene matches: 3. This CDR3 is built from 15 residues. CDR1 is MGHRA, CDR2 YSYEKL, per germline. The CDR3 DNA sequence: TGCGCCAGCAGCCAAACCGGGACAGGGGCCTACGAGCAGTACTTC. It is translated as CASSQTGTGAYEQYF.